Listed here is a single T cell receptor (beta chain). Its cognate antigen is unknown. The data are from a study of OX40 agonist ivuxolimab in advanced cancers. General study results and limits: Both blood CD4+ and CD8+ T cells showed clonal growth by week 6 at 0.1 to 3.0 mg/kg. Antigens targeted by the expanded peripheral T cells were not determined.

Trimming removed 5 bases from V and 6 bases from J; junction bases left unmatched: 4. The CDR3 spans 12 residues. Looked up from germline, CDR1 is SGDLS and CDR2 is YYNGEE. The assay was immunoSEQ multiplex PCR, and TCRdb's table has in-frame clones only and misses some. Here the sample spans tens of thousands of clones, about 90% being singletons. The chain has TRBV9 and TRBJ1-1, with 7 positions matching TRBD1. Source: CD4+ or CD8+ T cells sorted from blood, taken in a trial of the OX40 agonist ivuxolimab. The receptor's source is an adult with an advanced solid tumor such as melanoma, head and neck, liver or kidney cancer. CDR3 loop: CASSLTGAEAFF. In DNA form, the CDR3 reads TGTGCCAGCAGTCTCACAGGGGCTGAAGCTTTCTTT.